This T cell receptor (beta chain) was retrieved from a study of blood T cell repertoires in COVID-19. Study summary: COVID-19 samples, acute and convalescent, were from the United States, Italy and Spain. PBMCs, B-cell-depleted T cells, or T cells provided the cDNA or gDNA that made up the material.

The study recruited people aged roughly 18 to 89 years across approximately 24 US areas. V lost 0 bases, J lost 7 bases, and 4 bases stayed unmatched. Germline-derived CDR1 and CDR2 are MGHRA and YSYEKL. The CDR3 runs 15 residues. Here immunoSEQ multiplex PCR was the method, and the copy in TCRdb shows in-frame clones only, minus some. Counted here are some 220,000 clones, about 80% occurring once; the ten biggest clones make up 1.3%. Sequenced sample: PBMCs or T cells enriched from blood (not recorded which). The chain couples TRBV4-1 to TRBJ1-2; 11 positions match TRBD1. The clonotype was recovered from a woman aged 40 to 50 with acute COVID-19. Here the CDR3 reads CASSQEGQGAGGYTF. The CDR3 nucleotides read TGCGCCAGCAGCCAAGAAGGACAGGGGGCGGGTGGCTACACCTTC.